This T cell receptor beta chain stems from a study of control samples from healthy donors and cancer patients (dated by TCRdb to the early 2020s). The germline V gene (reference sequence) yields GTSNPN for CDR1 and SVGIG for CDR2. Its CDR3 holds 13 amino acids, cysteine through phenylalanine. Just the 39-base CDR3 DNA is kept, in frame starting at base 1. Trimming removed 2 bases from V and 7 bases from J, leaving 12 bases between the germline ends. Library creation used the immunoSEQ multiplex PCR assay. Imported from immuneACCESS, the table was reduced by TCRdb to in-frame sequences with V and J called. These copies leave out some clones; in studies compared against another copy, an unresolved V gene accounts for under half, and the cause of the remainder is not known. This sample lists over 85,000 clones; around 87% were detected once. Roughly 3.7% of the sample lies in the top ten. With regard to this clone: The target of this receptor is not known. The record has no base qualities; no much larger clone is one base away.

The clonotype comes from a woman aged 55-70 years with lung cancer. This chain is built from TRBV30 and TRBJ1-5; no confident D gene assignment can be made. Material for sequencing was PBMCs. This receptor carries the CDR3 CAWSSREQQPQHF. The DNA sequence is given as TGTGCCTGGAGTTCCCGGGAACAGCAGCCCCAGCATTTT.